This note documents a single TCR beta chain sequence. The assay was immunoSEQ multiplex PCR, and TCRdb's table has in-frame clones only and misses some. The sample lists 200,000 to 250,000 clones; approximately 90% were seen once. The source of the sample is a study of cytomegalovirus exposure and HLA in healthy donors. Germline assignment: CDR1 MNHEY and CDR2 SVGAGI. The CDR3 totals 14 residues. With V trimmed by 2 bases and J by 3 bases, 0 bases remained unmatched. The sequenced sample was PBMCs. J is TRBJ1-1 and V is TRBV6-5, with 10 bases aligning to TRBD1. The TCR originated in a woman aged 18-29 years in good health and CMV-seronegative. As DNA, the CDR3 is TGTGCCAGCAGTTACGGACAGGGGGACACTGAAGCTTTCTTT. Protein sequence: CASSYGQGDTEAFF.